Below are 2 T cell receptor beta chains sequenced from a single sample in a study of blood T cell repertoires in COVID-19. Clones were sequenced by immunoSEQ multiplex PCR, and TCRdb holds only the in-frame ones, with some missing. Here the sample spans about 100,000 clones, approximately 86% being singletons. The specimen was peripheral blood. The receptors here all came from a man aged 80 or over with acute or convalescent COVID-19.

V and J are TRBV6-1 and TRBJ2-1; 12 positions match TRBD2. From germline, CDR1 is MNHNS and CDR2 SASEGT. Unmatched junction bases numbered 7, after V lost 3 bases and J lost 7 bases. The CDR3 length is 16 residues. CDR3 coding DNA: TGTGCCAGCAGTGAGACCCTTCTAGCGGGAGGGAATGAGCAGTTCTTC. It is translated as CASSETLLAGGNEQFF.

The V and J genes are TRBV5-1 and TRBJ2-7; D may be TRBD2 (5 bases). This CDR3 has 15 amino acids. The V gene lost 3 bases and the J gene lost 3 bases, with 16 bases spanning the gap. Germline V gives CDR1 SGHRS, CDR2 YFSETQ. CDR3 DNA: TGCGCCAGCAGCTCGGACGGAGGCCCTCACTACGAGCAGTACTTC. Translation: CASSSDGGPHYEQYF.